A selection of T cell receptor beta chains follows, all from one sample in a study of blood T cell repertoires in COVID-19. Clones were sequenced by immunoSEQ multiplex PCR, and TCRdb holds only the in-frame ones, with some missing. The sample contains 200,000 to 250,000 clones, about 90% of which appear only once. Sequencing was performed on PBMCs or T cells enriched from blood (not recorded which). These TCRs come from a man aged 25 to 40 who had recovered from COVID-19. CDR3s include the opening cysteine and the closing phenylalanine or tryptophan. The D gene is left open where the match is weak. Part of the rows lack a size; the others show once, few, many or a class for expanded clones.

CAISDSSSEAFF TGTGCCATCAGTGATAGTTCTTCTGAAGCTTTCTTT . TRBV10-3 . TRBJ1-1
CASSSGIGYEQYF TGTGCCAGCAGTTCCGGGATCGGCTACGAGCAGTACTTC . TRBV27 . TRBJ2-7
CASQPDRGLGNEQFF TGTGCCAGTCAACCCGACAGGGGGCTGGGTAATGAGCAGTTCTTC TRBD1 TRBV19 . TRBJ2-1
CASSLSGQGAYEQYF TGTGCCAGCAGCTTAAGTGGACAGGGGGCCTACGAGCAGTACTTC TRBD1 TRBV7-9 . TRBJ2-7
CASSTGYTTNEKLFF TGTGCCAGCAGTACAGGATATACAACTAATGAAAAACTGTTTTTT . TRBV6-6 . TRBJ1-4
CASSLGTNPSTDTQYF TGTGCCAGCAGCTTGGGGACTAACCCTAGCACAGATACGCAGTATTTT TRBD2 TRBV11-3 . TRBJ2-3
CASSFRLAGGNNEQFF TGTGCCAGCAGCTTCCGACTAGCGGGAGGAAACAATGAGCAGTTCTTC TRBD2 TRBV11-2 . TRBJ2-1
CATRQASNSPLHF TGTGCCACCAGACAGGCGTCGAATTCACCCCTCCACTTT . TRBV2 . TRBJ1-6
CASSYSGGLTYEQYF TGTGCCAGCAGTTACTCGGGGGGGCTTACCTACGAGCAGTACTTC . TRBV6-5 . TRBJ2-7
CASSLDRVSYNEQFF TGCGCCAGCAGCTTGGACAGGGTTAGCTACAATGAGCAGTTCTTC . TRBV5-1 . TRBJ2-1
CASNKGQDFYSGGGYTF TGTGCCAGTAATAAGGGACAGGATTTTTATTCGGGAGGCGGCTACACCTTC TRBD1 TRBV19 . TRBJ1-2
CASSDYQGATDTQYF TGTGCCAGCAGCGATTATCAGGGGGCTACAGATACGCAGTATTTT TRBD1 TRBV2 once TRBJ2-3
CASSLPPGTSGSWWETQYF TGTGCCAGCAGCCTCCCACCGGGGACTAGCGGCTCCTGGTGGGAGACCCAGTACTTC TRBD2 TRBV3-1/TRBV3-2 . TRBJ2-5
CASSQKEGTGFGTDTQYF TGTGCCAGCAGCCAGAAGGAAGGGACAGGGTTTGGCACAGATACGCAGTATTTT TRBD1 TRBV3-1/TRBV3-2 . TRBJ2-3
CASTLEGLLRMNTEAFF TGTGCCAGCACCTTGGAGGGACTACTACGAATGAACACTGAAGCTTTCTTT . TRBV2 . TRBJ1-1
CASRDRGNQETQYF TGTGCCAGCAGAGACAGGGGTAACCAAGAGACCCAGTACTTC TRBD1 TRBV5-4 once TRBJ2-5
CSVEGTSGSGGNEQFF TGCAGCGTTGAGGGGACTAGCGGGAGTGGTGGCAATGAGCAGTTCTTC TRBD2 TRBV29-1 . TRBJ2-1
CASSDRAGTYNEQFF TGCGCCAGCAGTGATAGAGCGGGGACCTACAATGAGCAGTTCTTC TRBD2 TRBV10-1 . TRBJ2-1
CASSQGGVSTEAFF TGCGCCAGCAGCCAAGGCGGGGTAAGCACTGAAGCTTTCTTT . TRBV4-3 . TRBJ1-1
CAISEFLTGNTIYF TGTGCCATCAGTGAGTTCTTAACTGGAAACACCATATATTTT . TRBV10-3 . TRBJ1-3
CASSVRSIRSGELFF TGTGCCAGCAGCGTTCGGTCCATTCGGTCCGGGGAGCTGTTTTTT . TRBV9 . TRBJ2-2
CASSLGQGANTIYF TGTGCCAGCAGTTTAGGACAGGGCGCTAACACCATATATTTT TRBD1 TRBV28 . TRBJ1-3
CASSLDGGGAGDTQYF TGCGCCAGCAGCTTGGACGGCGGGGGGGCGGGAGATACGCAGTATTTT TRBD2 TRBV5-1 . TRBJ2-3
CASSQDRRSRTEAFF TGTGCCAGCAGCCAAGATCGCCGTTCAAGGACAGAAGCTTTCTTT . TRBV3-1/TRBV3-2 . TRBJ1-1
CASLPTGREGTDTQYF TGTGCCAGCCTCCCTACTGGGCGGGAGGGCACAGATACGCAGTATTTT TRBD2 TRBV28 . TRBJ2-3
CASSAGPTNEQFF TGTGCCAGCTCAGCGGGACCGACCAATGAGCAGTTCTTC . TRBV18 . TRBJ2-1
CASSESANHGGTDTQYF TGCGCCAGCAGTGAGTCGGCGAACCACGGAGGTACAGATACGCAGTATTTT . TRBV10-2 . TRBJ2-3
CASRSSVTDTQYF TGTGCCAGCCGATCTAGCGTGACAGATACGCAGTATTTT . TRBV12-3/TRBV12-4 . TRBJ2-3
CASSSGLAGVSYEQYF TGTGCCAGCAGCTCGGGACTAGCGGGTGTTTCCTACGAGCAGTACTTC TRBD2 TRBV5-4 . TRBJ2-7
CASSLSVNNQPQHF TGTGCCAGCAGTTTATCAGTTAACAATCAGCCCCAGCATTTT . TRBV28 few TRBJ1-5
CASRGPDDRSTDTQYF TGTGCCAGTAGAGGTCCGGATGACAGGAGCACAGATACGCAGTATTTT . TRBV19 . TRBJ2-3
CASSPGSRRQETQYF TGTGCCAGCAGCCCGGGGTCACGCAGACAAGAGACCCAGTACTTC . TRBV7-6 . TRBJ2-5
CASSFLDSTGELFF TGCGCCAGCAGCTTTCTTGACTCCACCGGGGAGCTGTTTTTT . TRBV5-1 . TRBJ2-2
CAISEATRGLNYGYTF TGTGCCATCAGTGAGGCAACCAGGGGGCTTAACTATGGCTACACCTTC TRBD1 TRBV10-3 once TRBJ1-2